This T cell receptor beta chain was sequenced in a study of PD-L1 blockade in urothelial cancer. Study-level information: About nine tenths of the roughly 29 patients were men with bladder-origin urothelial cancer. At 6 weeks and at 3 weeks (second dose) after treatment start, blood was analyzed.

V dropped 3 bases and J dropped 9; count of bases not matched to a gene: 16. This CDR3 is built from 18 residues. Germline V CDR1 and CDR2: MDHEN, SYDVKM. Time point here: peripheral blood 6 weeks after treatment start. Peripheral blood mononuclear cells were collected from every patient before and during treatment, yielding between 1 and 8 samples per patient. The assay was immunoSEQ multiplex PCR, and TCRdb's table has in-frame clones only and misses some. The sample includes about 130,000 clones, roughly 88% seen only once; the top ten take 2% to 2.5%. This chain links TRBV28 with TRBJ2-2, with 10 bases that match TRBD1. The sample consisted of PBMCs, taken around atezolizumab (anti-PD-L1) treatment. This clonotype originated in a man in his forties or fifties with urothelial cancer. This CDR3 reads CASSFPRTGGLRDRELFF. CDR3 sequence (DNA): TGTGCCAGCAGTTTTCCTCGGACAGGGGGGTTGAGGGATAGGGAGCTGTTTTTT.